The 29 T cell receptor beta chains presented below share a single source sample, sequenced in a study of Ad26.COV2.S vaccination and SARS-CoV-2 variants. Clones were read by immunoSEQ multiplex PCR, and TCRdb kept only the in-frame ones, dropping some. Here the sample spans more than 300,000 clones, roughly 80% being singletons. Indicated treatment: 19 received Ad26.COV2.S at low or high dose, single or two shots; roughly 5 received placebo; per-sample allocation not given. The study sampled participants on day 63 after the first vaccine or placebo injection. Specimen: peripheral blood, collected in a trial of Ad26.COV2.S vaccine versus placebo. The source is a person between 18 and 65 years old who received the Ad26.COV2.S COVID-19 vaccine or a placebo.

The rearrangement links TRBV5-5 to TRBJ2-3; 7 bases map to TRBD2. The CDR3 has 18 residues. Unmatched junction bases numbered 14, after V lost 1 base and J lost 3 bases. Germline lookup yields CDR1 SGHKS and CDR2 YYEKEE (reference sequence). CDR3 sequence (DNA): TGTGCCAGCAGCTTGTCGGCGGAGCGGGGTGGGTGGACAGATACGCAGTATTTT. This sequence encodes CASSLSAERGGWTDTQYF. The full variable domain, completed using reference TRBV5-5 and TRBJ2-3, is DAGVTQSPTHLIKTRGQQVTLRCSPISGHKSVSWYQQVLGQGPQFIFQYYEKEERGRGNFPDRFSARQFPNYSSELNVNALLLGDSALYLCASSLSAERGGWTDTQYFGPGTRLTVL.

This clone was recorded once. This chain uses TRBV3-1 (or the pseudogene TRBV3-2) with TRBJ2-3; 15 bases agree with TRBD2. Trimming removed 5 bases from V and 5 bases from J; junction bases left unmatched: 5. Germline V gene lookup returns CDR1 LGHDT and CDR2 YNNKEL (reference sequence). CDR3 length equals 16 residues. Here the CDR3 reads CASSWTSGGAGDTQYF. Written as DNA, the CDR3 is TGTGCCAGCAGCTGGACTAGCGGGGGGGCAGGAGATACGCAGTATTTT.

The chain links TRBV5-1 to TRBJ1-4; D gene unclear. Germline V gene sequence: CDR1 SGHRS, CDR2 YFSETQ. The germline V and J ends were trimmed by 3 bases and 3 bases, with 6 bases remaining between them. The CDR3 consists of 13 residues. This chain's CDR3 is CASSSVPNEKLFF. The CDR3 nucleotides are TGCGCCAGCAGCTCCGTGCCTAATGAAAAACTGTTTTTT.

J is TRBJ2-6 and V is TRBV4-1, with 11 bases that match TRBD1. The CDR3 extends over 19 amino acids. Trimming took 1 base from V and 0 from J; bases not matched to a gene: 5. CDR1 and CDR2 from the germline V gene are MGHRA and YSYEKL. The DNA for the CDR3 is TGCGCCAGCAGCCAAGGGCTTGGGACAGGGGGCTCTGGGGCCAACGTCCTGACTTTC. Its protein is CASSQGLGTGGSGANVLTF.

This chain uses TRBV5-4 with TRBJ2-3; possibly TRBD2 for D (6 bases). The CDR3 loop spans 18 amino acids. Trimming pared 1 base from V and 2 bases from J, leaving 20 bases between. Germline V gene data show CDR1 as SGHNT and CDR2 as YYREEE (reference sequence). CDR3 sequence: CASSLLSFGGALTDTQYF. DNA of the CDR3: TGTGCCAGCAGCTTGTTATCTTTCGGCGGGGCTCTCACAGATACGCAGTATTTT.

The rearrangement uses TRBV11-2 and TRBJ2-2; no firm D call. Germline CDR1 is SGHAT and CDR2 is FQNNGV. Trimming pared 8 bases from V and 1 base from J, leaving 11 bases between. The CDR3 extends over 14 amino acids. CDR3 in amino acids: CASVLGQNTGELFF. CDR3 in DNA: TGTGCCAGCGTTCTCGGGCAGAACACCGGGGAGCTGTTTTTT.

V is TRBV3-1 (or the pseudogene TRBV3-2) and J is TRBJ1-2; 7 nucleotides align to TRBD1. After removal of 3 bases from V and 7 bases from J, the junction contained 11 bases not matched to a gene. CDR1 is LGHDT and CDR2 is YNNKEL in the germline V gene (reference sequence). The CDR3 consists of 15 residues. The CDR3, as DNA: TGTGCCAGCAGCCATAGATTCAGGGGGAATTCTGGCTACACCTTC. Protein sequence: CASSHRFRGNSGYTF.

This clone was seen many times. This chain uses TRBV6-4 with TRBJ1-6; unclear D gene. V was trimmed by 2 bases and J by 5 bases, leaving 4 bases between them. CDR1 and CDR2 from the germline V gene are MRHNA and SNTAGT. The CDR3 is 13 amino acids. DNA for the CDR3: TGTGCCAGCAGTGACAGGGATAATTCACCCCTCCACTTT. Protein: CASSDRDNSPLHF.

V is TRBV15 and J is TRBJ2-6; 8 positions match TRBD1. V shed 5 bases, J shed 4 bases, and the junction held 13 bases outside the gene matches. The germline V gene has CDR1 LNHNV and CDR2 YYDKDF (reference sequence). The CDR3 is 18 residues long. CDR3 nucleotide sequence: TGTGCCACCAGCGAATCCGGGACAGGCGCGATGGGGGCCAACGTCCTGACTTTC. Protein product: CATSESGTGAMGANVLTF.

The gene calls are TRBV2 and TRBJ2-3; 13 positions agree with TRBD2. This CDR3 is 15 amino acids long. The trim removed 6 bases at V and 5 bases at J, leaving 5 bases unmatched. From germline, CDR1 is SNHLY and CDR2 FYNNEI. The CDR3 sequence is CASSPRTSGGDTQYF. The CDR3 DNA sequence: TGTGCCAGCAGCCCTCGGACTAGCGGGGGAGATACGCAGTATTTT.

V is TRBV27 and J is TRBJ2-5; no clear D. The CDR3 runs 13 residues. V was shortened by 2 bases and J by 5 bases, with 9 bases between the two germline ends. Germline V gene data show CDR1 as MNHEY and CDR2 as SMNVEV (reference sequence). The CDR3 region is CASSLNVQETQYF. In nucleotides, the CDR3 is TGTGCCAGCAGTTTAAACGTTCAGGAGACCCAGTACTTC.

The V and J genes are TRBV12-3 or TRBV12-4 and TRBJ2-5, with D perhaps assigned TRBD1 or TRBD2 (5 bases each). There are 13 residues in the CDR3. The ends were cut back, 2 bases at V and 6 bases at J, with 10 bases in the middle. The CDR3 DNA sequence: TGTGCCAGCAGTTTATCGAGGGGTCAGACCCAGTACTTC. Translation gives CASSLSRGQTQYF.

The chain employs TRBV15 and TRBJ1-1; D not resolved. The CDR3 extends over 14 amino acids. Looked up from germline, CDR1 is LNHNV and CDR2 is YYDKDF (reference sequence). V was shortened by 2 bases and J by 3 bases, with 10 bases between the two germline ends. CDR3 bases: TGTGCCACCAGCAGACAAAATCTGGACACTGAAGCTTTCTTT. This sequence encodes CATSRQNLDTEAFF. Full variable domain (rest looked up from reference TRBV15 and TRBJ1-1): DAMVIQNPRYQVTQFGKPVTLSCSQTLNHNVMYWYQQKSSQAPKLLFHYYDKDFNNEADTPDNFQSRRPNTSFCFLDIRSPGLGDTAMYLCATSRQNLDTEAFFGQGTRLTVV.

V usage is TRBV12-3 or TRBV12-4 and J usage is TRBJ2-7, with D unclear. The V end lost 6 bases, the J end lost 3 bases, and 12 bases lay between the germline ends. This CDR3 is 13 amino acids long. The CDR3 DNA sequence: TGTGCCAGCAGCTCCTTCGCGGACTACGAGCAGTACTTC. It yields the protein CASSSFADYEQYF.

This chain uses TRBV5-1 with TRBJ2-5, with 11 bases aligning to TRBD2. The CDR3 runs 14 residues. CDR1 and CDR2 (germline): SGHRS, YFSETQ. The V gene end was trimmed by 2 bases and the J gene end by 5 bases; junction bases not matched to a gene: 2. The CDR3 DNA reads TGCGCCAGCAGCTTTTGGACTAGCGGGGAGACCCAGTACTTC. This encodes CASSFWTSGETQYF.

V usage is TRBV6-6 and J usage is TRBJ1-5; perhaps TRBD1 as D (6 bases). Germline-derived CDR1 and CDR2 are MNHNY and SVGAGI (reference sequence). The CDR3 loop spans 15 amino acids. V dropped 2 bases and J dropped 5 bases, with 13 bases sitting between them. The CDR3 DNA follows: TGTGCCAGCAGTTACCCCAGGGGCTATGATCAGCCCCAGCATTTT. It translates to CASSYPRGYDQPQHF.

The rearrangement uses TRBV3-1 (or the pseudogene TRBV3-2) and TRBJ2-5; possible D gene TRBD2, 6 bases. The CDR3 is 14 residues long. Germline V gene lookup returns CDR1 LGHDT and CDR2 YNNKEL (reference sequence). Trimming pared 1 base from V and 4 bases from J, leaving 10 bases between. CDR3 loop: CASSQVRRGETQYF. For the CDR3, the DNA is TGTGCCAGCAGCCAAGTGAGGAGGGGAGAGACCCAGTACTTC.

This chain joins TRBV7-3 and TRBJ2-1, with D uncertain. In germline, CDR1 is SGHTA, CDR2 FQGTGA. This CDR3 is 12 amino acids long. Trimming took 3 bases from V and 6 from J, leaving 6 bases between them. For the CDR3, the DNA is TGTGCCAGCAGCTTTAGGGTCAATGAGCAGTTCTTC. This encodes CASSFRVNEQFF.

The chain uses TRBV5-1 and TRBJ2-6; no definite D call. The CDR3 is 17 residues long. Germline loops: CDR1 SGHRS, CDR2 YFSETQ. V was pared by 4 bases and J by 7 bases, with 21 bases between. The CDR3 nucleotides read TGCGCCAGCAGCCCCTCCGGGTGGTCCAGGAGAGCCAACGTCCTGACTTTC. Protein: CASSPSGWSRRANVLTF.

J is TRBJ2-7 and V is TRBV27; D is undetermined. The CDR3 runs to 13 residues. Germline V CDR1 and CDR2: MNHEY, SMNVEV (reference sequence). The V end lost 2 bases, the J end lost 2 bases, and 7 bases lay between the germline ends. CDR3: CASSLDGPYEQYF. The CDR3 DNA is TGTGCCAGCAGTTTAGACGGGCCCTACGAGCAGTACTTC.

V is TRBV6-5 and J is TRBJ1-4, with a weak D call TRBD1 (5 bases). The germline V gene has CDR1 MNHEY and CDR2 SVGAGI. The CDR3 sequence is 15 residues long. Trimming stripped 0 bases from V and 8 bases from J, with 13 bases between. The CDR3 loop reads CASSYSGQGGEKLFF. The CDR3 nucleotides read TGTGCCAGCAGTTACTCGGGGCAGGGAGGAGAAAAACTGTTTTTT.

This clone appeared a single time. The genes are TRBV5-5 and TRBJ2-1; TRBD1 matches at 7 bases. The CDR3 is made up of 16 amino acids. Per germline, CDR1 SGHKS and CDR2 YYEKEE (reference sequence). V was clipped by 4 bases and J by 4 bases; unmatched bases: 11. The CDR3 bases are TGTGCCAGCAGCATCCGGCCGGGACAGTATTACAATGAGCAGTTCTTC. Translated, it gives CASSIRPGQYYNEQFF.

This chain connects TRBV4-2 to TRBJ1-5; D not certain. This CDR3 region has 15 residues. CDR1 LGHNA and CDR2 YNFKEQ come from the germline V gene. V lost 5 bases and J lost 4, with 15 bases in between. This CDR3 is CASSNNLQRNQPQHF. In DNA, the CDR3 is TGTGCCAGCAGCAACAACCTTCAGAGAAATCAGCCCCAGCATTTT.

The chain links TRBV7-9 to TRBJ2-7; D is unclear. Trimming removed 8 bases from V and 5 bases from J, with 7 bases in between. The CDR3 is made up of 10 amino acids. The germline V gene has CDR1 SEHNR and CDR2 FQNEAQ (reference sequence). CDR3 loop: CASGVDEQYF. In DNA form, the CDR3 reads TGTGCCAGCGGGGTGGACGAGCAGTACTTC.

The genes are TRBV5-4 and TRBJ2-1; D ambiguous. Trimming pared 0 bases from V and 13 bases from J, leaving 14 bases between. The CDR3 extends over 13 amino acids. CDR1 SGHNT and CDR2 YYREEE come from the germline V gene (reference sequence). CDR3 residues: CASSLVSANGQFF. The CDR3 region has the DNA TGTGCCAGCAGCTTGGTTTCCGCAAATGGTCAGTTCTTC.

This clone showed up just once. The rearrangement joins TRBV10-3 to TRBJ1-6; 9 bases fit TRBD1. CDR3 length: 14 residues. Germline CDR1 and CDR2: ENHRY and SYGVKD. J gave up 8 bases and V 7 bases, and 6 bases lay outside the gene matches. Written as DNA, the CDR3 is TGTGCCATCAATAACAGGGGGCGTGATTCACCCCTCCACTTT. It specifies CAINNRGRDSPLHF.

The rearrangement links TRBV4-1 to TRBJ1-4; a weak D match, TRBD1 (5 bases). CDR3 length: 14 residues. Germline assignment: CDR1 MGHRA and CDR2 YSYEKL. The V and J ends lost 4 bases and 6 bases respectively, with 12 bases between them. CDR3 residues: CASSPRGDDEKLFF. CDR3 sequence (DNA): TGCGCCAGCAGCCCCCGGGGGGATGATGAAAAACTGTTTTTT.

The chain is built from TRBV5-1 and TRBJ1-1; 9 nucleotides match TRBD1. This CDR3 is built from 16 residues. J lost 6 bases, V lost 1 base, and 10 bases had no gene match. Germline CDR1 and CDR2: SGHRS and YFSETQ. This CDR3 reads CASSLTIDRGGSEAFF. The CDR3 nucleotides are TGCGCCAGCAGCTTGACCATCGACAGGGGGGGCTCTGAAGCTTTCTTT.

The sample holds a few counts of this clone. This chain links TRBV18 with TRBJ2-7, with TRBD1 as a possible D gene (6 bases). The V end lost 0 bases, the J end lost 0 bases, and 12 bases lay between the germline ends. From germline, CDR1 is KGHSH and CDR2 LQKENI. This CDR3 comprises 16 residues. CDR3 region: CASSPPMRGSSYEQYF. The CDR3 nucleotides read TGTGCCAGCTCACCACCGATGAGGGGGAGCTCCTACGAGCAGTACTTC. Combining the CDR3 with reference TRBV18 and TRBJ2-7 gives the whole variable domain NAGVMQNPRHLVRRRGQEARLRCSPMKGHSHVYWYRQLPEEGLKFMVYLQKENIIDESGMPKERFSAEFPKEGPSILRIQQVVRGDSAAYFCASSPPMRGSSYEQYFGPGTRLTVT.